Below, 16 T cell receptor beta chains from the same sample are listed, as sequenced in a study of T cell responses to AZD1222 COVID-19 vaccine. Profiling relied on immunoSEQ multiplex PCR, and the TCRdb table lists in-frame clones only, not all of them. The data show roughly 130,000 clones, under 95% seen once. Sequencing was performed on peripheral blood, taken on day 0 of AZD1222 vaccination. The origin of the receptors is an adult in good health.

CDR3 protein: CASSPAVNTEAFF. DNA of the CDR3: TGTGCCAGCAGCCCGGCGGTGAACACTGAAGCTTTCTTT. This chain joins TRBV5-4 and TRBJ1-1; D is unresolved. The V and J ends lost 4 bases and 0 bases respectively, with 7 bases between them. CDR3 length: 13 residues. Per the germline V gene, CDR1 is SGHNT and CDR2 is YYREEE (reference sequence).

The chain links TRBV7-2 to TRBJ1-2; no definite D call. Germline CDR1 SGHTA, CDR2 FQGNSA. Trimming took 2 bases from V and 8 from J, leaving 12 bases between them. The CDR3 is 13 residues long. The CDR3 nucleotides read TGTGCCAGCAGCTTATCCGAGGGTTTCGGCTACACCTTC. Translating it yields CASSLSEGFGYTF.

V usage is TRBV4-1 and J usage is TRBJ2-3; unclear D gene. With 0 bases removed from V and 6 bases from J, the gap between germline ends came to 7 bases. CDR3 size: 13 residues. The germline CDR1 and CDR2 sequences are MGHRA and YSYEKL. The CDR3 bases are TGCGCCAGCAGCCAAGATTACTCCGATACGCAGTATTTT. Translating it yields CASSQDYSDTQYF.

Comment on this clone: Germline is not matched at one junction end, which may reflect a read error. J is TRBJ1-1 and V is TRBV6-5; D may be TRBD1 (5 bases). CDR3 length: 15 residues. Per germline, CDR1 MNHEY and CDR2 SVGAGI. The CDR3 loop reads CATSSLRVGNTEAFF. In DNA form, the CDR3 reads TGTGCCACCAGTTCCCTCAGGGTCGGGAACACTGAAGCTTTCTTT.

The chain combines TRBV4-2 with TRBJ2-7; 8 bases map to TRBD2. Germline V lookup: CDR1 LGHNA, CDR2 YNFKEQ. Unmatched junction bases numbered 15, after V lost 0 bases and J lost 2 bases. The CDR3 has 19 amino acids. CDR3 amino acids: CASSQDGLASDSHPYEQYF. CDR3 DNA: TGTGCCAGCAGCCAAGATGGACTAGCTTCCGACTCCCACCCCTACGAGCAGTACTTC.

The chain combines TRBV2 with TRBJ1-1; D uncertain. Germline lookup yields CDR1 SNHLY and CDR2 FYNNEI. With 3 bases removed from V and 1 base from J, the gap between germline ends came to 6 bases. This CDR3 region has 13 residues. CDR3 coding DNA: TGTGCCAGCAGTGATCTGCCGAACACTGAAGCTTTCTTT. The encoded protein is CASSDLPNTEAFF.

The J gene is TRBJ2-1, the V gene TRBV6-2 or TRBV6-3; no clear D gene. Trimming stripped 6 bases from V and 8 bases from J, with 8 bases between. The germline CDR1 and CDR2 sequences are MNHEY and SVGEGT. The CDR3 consists of 11 residues. CDR3 sequence: CASSRYDEQFF. The CDR3, as DNA: TGTGCCAGCAGCCGCTATGATGAGCAGTTCTTC.

This chain uses TRBV5-1 with TRBJ2-7; TRBD1 aligns across 10 bases. CDR1 and CDR2 (germline): SGHRS, YFSETQ. CDR3 length: 14 residues. The V and J ends lost 3 bases and 5 bases, in that order; junction bases with no gene match: 5. The CDR3 nucleotides read TGCGCCAGCAGCTCGGGACAGGGGTTGGACGAGCAGTACTTC. Protein product: CASSSGQGLDEQYF.

This clone was seen once. CDR3 coding DNA: TGTGCCAGTAGGTCCCGGGACAGGGGCATGAACACTGAAGCTTTCTTT. This sequence encodes CASRSRDRGMNTEAFF. The chain carries TRBV19 and TRBJ1-1; 10 bases match TRBD1. This CDR3 spans 16 amino acids. Trimming removed 6 bases from V and 0 bases from J; junction bases left unmatched: 7. Germline V gene lookup returns CDR1 LNHDA and CDR2 SQIVND (reference sequence).

V gene TRBV5-1 combines with J gene TRBJ1-6, with 7 bases fitting TRBD1. CDR1 is SGHRS, CDR2 YFSETQ, per germline. The V segment lost 5 bases and the J segment 8 bases; nucleotides outside the gene matches: 13. The CDR3 totals 16 residues. CDR3 amino acids: CASSRQGSPRDSPLHF. The CDR3 DNA reads TGCGCCAGCAGTCGACAGGGATCCCCCCGGGATTCACCCCTCCACTTT.

The CDR3 loop reads CAWSVFSPSYGYTF. DNA for the CDR3: TGTGCCTGGAGTGTATTTTCACCCTCCTATGGCTACACCTTC. The V call is TRBV30, the J call TRBJ1-2; D remains ambiguous. Trimming removed 0 bases from V and 4 bases from J, with 12 bases in between. This CDR3 has 14 residues. Germline loops: CDR1 GTSNPN, CDR2 SVGIG (reference sequence).

The V gene is TRBV27, the J gene TRBJ2-1; 11 nucleotides align to TRBD2. The CDR3 runs to 16 residues. CDR1 is MNHEY and CDR2 is SMNVEV in the germline V gene (reference sequence). Trimming took 4 bases from V and 4 from J; bases not matched to a gene: 6. CDR3 DNA sequence: TGTGCCAGCAGTTCTATCCTAGCGGGAGGATACAATGAGCAGTTCTTC. Translating it yields CASSSILAGGYNEQFF.

This clone was observed once. The V gene is TRBV6-2 or TRBV6-3, the J gene TRBJ1-5, with unresolved D. Trimming removed 2 bases from V and 0 bases from J, with 11 bases in between. This CDR3 region has 16 residues. CDR1 and CDR2 (germline): MNHEY, SVGEGT. For the CDR3, the DNA is TGTGCCAGCAGTTACCTCGCGGGATATAGCAATCAGCCCCAGCATTTT. Translating gives CASSYLAGYSNQPQHF.

CDR3 nucleotides: TGTGCCAGTAGTCCCGGGACAAGGAACACTGAAGCTTTCTTT. Encoded protein: CASSPGTRNTEAFF. The chain combines TRBV19 with TRBJ1-1, with a possible D match to TRBD1 (6 bases). Trimming took off 5 bases at V and 1 base at J, with 11 bases between the two ends. Germline values: CDR1 LNHDA, CDR2 SQIVND (reference sequence). The CDR3 runs 14 residues.

This chain's CDR3 is CASSWTNNEQFF. The CDR3 DNA reads TGCGCCAGCAGCTGGACAAACAATGAGCAGTTCTTC. V usage is TRBV5-1 and J usage is TRBJ2-1, with D possibly being TRBD1 (5 bases). V lost 3 bases and J lost 5, with 6 bases in between. Germline V gene sequence: CDR1 SGHRS, CDR2 YFSETQ. The CDR3 totals 12 residues.

The V gene is TRBV3-1 (or the pseudogene TRBV3-2), the J gene TRBJ2-3; D might be TRBD2 (6 bases). V dropped 3 bases and J dropped 1 base, with 11 bases sitting between them. Germline V lookup: CDR1 LGHDT, CDR2 YNNKEL (reference sequence). The CDR3 covers 15 residues. CDR3 nucleotide sequence: TGTGCCAGCAGCCAGGCGGGAATCCGCACAGATACGCAGTATTTT. This sequence encodes CASSQAGIRTDTQYF.